This T cell receptor (beta chain) was profiled in a study of CD4 T cells in relation to SARS-CoV-2 and coronaviruses (dated by TCRdb to the early 2020s). For context, the study as a whole: The full convalescent cohort of more than nine patients had a median age of roughly 35 years, ranging from about 20 to 80 years. Of the approximately 12 convalescent patients, 8 were male and 4 were female, and two of the subjects were Hispanic. Using patient-derived lymphoblastoid cell lines, the shared crossreactive spike epitopes were mapped to their HLA restriction. At the level of individual TCR clonotypes, the study measured memory CD4+ T cell crossreactivity between SARS-CoV-2 spike protein and common cold coronavirus spike proteins. The Adaptive Biotechnologies TCR-sequencing kit was used for samples from a few pre-COVID donors and for the naive versus memory experiments, whereas the other data were Illumina-based. A different TCR-beta assay, based on Illumina, was used to sequence expansion assays from other donors in the study.

Naive and memory CD4+ T cells were separated from cryopreserved PBMCs through CD4 enrichment, which was followed by EasySep naive CD4+ T cell enrichment. Ficoll-Paque PLUS gradient centrifugation was used to isolate PBMCs from leukapheresis product or whole blood. PBMCs were either used fresh in the expansion assay or cryopreserved at -140 degrees C. The QIAamp Micro DNA Kit was used to extract genomic DNA from the CD4+ T cells. DNA from uncultured naive and memory CD4+ T cells underwent immunoSEQ TCR-beta sequencing at deep resolution. The source study handled its data this way. Preprocessing removed nonproductive sequences and CDR3s not starting with C, not ending with F or W, or shorter than 7 amino acids. Cultured and uncultured naive and memory CD4+ repertoires were searched for previously identified spike- and CEF-reactive CDR3s. CDR3 homology was quantified as pairwise Levenshtein distance, calculated with the stringdist R package after three terminal residues were trimmed from each end. TCRdb holds this immuneACCESS table with in-frame rearrangements only. Some clones are missing; in checked studies, unresolved V genes explain under half, and the rest has no known cause. V and J calls plus clone size are reproduced from that table; the DNA served to infer D and trimming. The sample table lists 37,000 or so clones, 80% to 90% of them with a count of one. Approximately 3% of the sample is taken by the ten largest.

Results the study describes overall, beyond this receptor: Sequencing naive versus memory cells indicated that the assay picks up memory recall responses, not primary responses primed during culture. Significantly weaker SARS-CoV-2-driven expansion was shown by crossreactive clones than by monoreactive clones, consistent with antigenic imprinting. Memory CD4+ clonotypes crossrecognizing SARS-CoV-2 and at least one common cold coronavirus spike were found in 60% to 70% of donors. Crossreactivity analysis centred on spike protein, so crossreactivity against other viral proteins was not assessed. Because no donor provided both pre-pandemic and post-infection samples, tracing the source of pre-existing responses was limited. The study was limited by small numbers of patients and tested TCRs.

As concerns this clone: The antigen this receptor binds is unknown. Nothing much larger sits one base from this clone, and base qualities are not available.

For this chain, trimming is 6 bases at the V end and 7 bases at the J end, and the number of junction bases without a gene match is 13. Taken from cysteine to phenylalanine, the CDR3 has 16 residues. Of all the DNA, just the CDR3 is kept, 48 bases in frame from base 1. As encoded in the germline V gene, CDR1 is SNHLY while CDR2 is FYNNEI. The TCR originated in an adult with COVID-19. Sequencing was done on a sample of memory CD4+ T cells from PBMCs. The sample's cell subset or site, from its label and the paper: memory (non-naive) CD4+ T cells. The chain was built from TRBV2 and TRBJ2-2, and TRBD1 matches 8 of the central bases. CDR3 loop: CASSSYLDRDGGELFF. The nucleotides read TGTGCCAGCAGCTCTTATTTGGACAGGGATGGCGGGGAGCTGTTTTTT.